This T cell receptor beta chain was identified in a study of CD8 T cells in Susac syndrome. The RNA, about 0.45 to 1 ug, was put through reverse transcription using random hexamers. Using its own MiXCR run on the immunoSEQ multiplex PCR reads, TCRdb lists one record per CDR3 protein. There are hundreds of thousands of distinct CDR3 sequences in the sample; approximately 95% occur only once, and 0.08% to 0.11% lies in the top ten. The ends were cut back, 3 bases at V and 0 bases at J, with 12 bases in the middle. The CDR3 totals 16 residues. The chain combines TRBV12-3 or TRBV12-4 with TRBJ2-4, with D unclear. The source material was CD4+ T cells from PBMCs. The source is a human donor with Susac syndrome. The CDR3 here is CASSFRLYLAKNIQYF. The CDR3 coding sequence is TGTGCCAGCAGTTTTCGGCTCTACCTAGCCAAAAACATTCAGTACTTC.